The present TCR beta chain was sequenced within a study of blood T cells in healthy people across ages. Alongside a J-beta primer mix, a sample-barcoded 5' primer served in a second PCR lasting about 7 to 11 cycles. Every sample returned 2.5 million or more CDR3-containing paired-end reads. TCRdb reprocessed the 5' RACE reads via MiXCR and lists one record per CDR3 protein. Seen here are hundreds of thousands of distinct CDR3 sequences, about 43% observed once, and the top ten hold 25% to 35%. Notes on this clonotype: Its target is not known. Since a much larger clone is just one base distant, this may be a read error.

Every donor provided roughly 10 milliliters of peripheral blood. The study isolated at least 6.5 million PBMCs from each sample. Notes on the study in general: It was not possible, with unsorted PBMCs, to conclusively compare naive and antigen-experienced cells.

Germline V gives CDR1 SGHAT, CDR2 FQNNGV. There are 16 residues in the CDR3. Input material: blood. This chain links TRBV11-2 with TRBJ2-5; tentative D call: TRBD2 (5 bases). The clonotype originates from a man at least 80 years old in good health. In nucleotides, the CDR3 is TGTGCCAGCAGCTTAGATCGTGGACGGGATCAAGCGACCCAGTACTTC. Amino acid sequence: CASSLDRGRDQATQYF.